The 25 T cell receptor beta chains below come from one sample, sequenced in a study of blood T cell repertoires in COVID-19. Produced via immunoSEQ multiplex PCR; TCRdb's table is partial and in-frame only. This sample has 90,000 to 120,000 clones, with about four fifths found just once. The specimen sequenced was peripheral blood. These receptors came from a man aged 65-85 years with acute or convalescent COVID-19.

This clone has only one observation. V is TRBV19 and J is TRBJ2-2; 10 bases align to TRBD1. Germline-derived CDR1 and CDR2 are LNHDA and SQIVND (reference sequence). The CDR3 extends over 16 amino acids. Trimming cost V 4 bases and J 7 bases; bases outside gene matches: 9. CDR3 sequence reads: CASSSIRDRGGGELFF. Written as DNA, the CDR3 is TGTGCCAGTAGTAGTATCCGGGACAGGGGAGGCGGGGAGCTGTTTTTT. The variable domain in full, with the rest retrieved from reference TRBV19 and TRBJ2-2, is DGGITQSPKYLFRKEGQNVTLSCEQNLNHDAMYWYRQDPGQGLRLIYYSQIVNDFQKGDIAEGYSVSREKKESFPLTVTSAQKNPTAFYLCASSSIRDRGGGELFFGEGSRLTVL.

This clone was observed a few times. The gene calls are TRBV9 and TRBJ1-2; a weak D match, TRBD1 (5 bases). Germline CDR1 and CDR2: SGDLS and YYNGEE. Trimming took off 1 base at V and 6 bases at J, with 10 bases between the two ends. This CDR3 comprises 13 residues. DNA for the CDR3: TGTGCCAGCAGCGTAAGTGGGGCACATGGCTACACCTTC. Translated: CASSVSGAHGYTF.

The J gene is TRBJ2-3, the V gene TRBV2, with 7 bases matching TRBD2. CDR1 and CDR2 from the germline V gene are SNHLY and FYNNEI. The CDR3 has 13 residues. Germline trimming cut 7 bases from V and 2 bases from J; bases unmatched to any gene: 3. The CDR3 sequence: CASKGTNTDTQYF. DNA of the CDR3: TGTGCCAGCAAGGGGACTAACACAGATACGCAGTATTTT.

This clone was recorded only once. The chain recombines TRBV27 with TRBJ1-5; 7 bases are shared with TRBD1. J gave up 7 bases and V 2 bases, and 5 bases lay outside the gene matches. This CDR3 comprises 14 residues. Germline lookup yields CDR1 MNHEY and CDR2 SMNVEV (reference sequence). The CDR3 DNA reads TGTGCCAGCAGTTTAGACAGGGTAGGACAGCCCCAGCATTTT. Translating gives CASSLDRVGQPQHF.

The rearrangement uses TRBV18 and TRBJ2-7; 7 positions match TRBD1. V shed 3 bases and J 5 bases; nucleotides not matched to a gene: 4. Germline loops: CDR1 KGHSH, CDR2 LQKENI. The CDR3 length is 13 residues. The CDR3 here is CASSPTGNHEQYF. The CDR3, as DNA: TGTGCCAGCTCACCGACAGGGAACCACGAGCAGTACTTC.

This sequence joins TRBV19 and TRBJ2-7; maybe TRBD1 (6 bases). Trimming stripped 3 bases from V and 5 bases from J, with 17 bases between. The CDR3 totals 15 residues. CDR1 is LNHDA, CDR2 SQIVND, per germline (reference sequence). CDR3: CASSITGTSRDEQYF. As DNA, the CDR3 is TGTGCCAGTAGTATTACCGGGACATCTAGGGACGAGCAGTACTTC.

This clone was found a few times. CDR3 region: CASSPSGVSRGDDGYTF. As DNA, the CDR3 is TGTGCCAGCAGCCCGAGCGGGGTGAGCAGGGGAGACGATGGCTACACCTTC. The chain joins TRBV7-2 to TRBJ1-2, with TRBD1 as a possible D gene (6 bases). This CDR3 region has 17 residues. The V gene lost 5 bases and the J gene lost 6 bases, with 25 bases spanning the gap. The germline gives CDR1 SGHTA, CDR2 FQGNSA.

V is TRBV6-1 and J is TRBJ2-7; 9 nucleotides match TRBD1. Germline trimming cut 1 base from V and 3 bases from J; bases unmatched to any gene: 13. CDR3 length: 18 residues. Germline V gene sequence: CDR1 MNHNS, CDR2 SASEGT. CDR3 DNA sequence: TGTGCCAGCAGTGAAGGCGGACAGGGGCCCACCTTCCTCTACGAGCAGTACTTC. Its translation is CASSEGGQGPTFLYEQYF.

This chain's CDR3 is CASSVAGLGNTIYF. The CDR3 nucleotides are TGTGCCAGCAGCGTAGCTGGGCTGGGAAACACCATATATTTT. The V and J genes are TRBV9 and TRBJ1-3; no definite D call. V was pared by 0 bases and J by 4 bases, with 8 bases between. This CDR3 contains 14 residues. The V gene's germline CDR1 is SGDLS and CDR2 YYNGEE.

The chain joins TRBV11-2 to TRBJ2-1; maybe TRBD1 (6 bases). The CDR3 is 15 amino acids. Looked up from germline, CDR1 is SGHAT and CDR2 is FQNNGV. Trimming stripped 4 bases from V and 3 bases from J, with 13 bases between. CDR3 nucleotides: TGTGCCAGCAGCTACAGGGAAATCAACTACAATGAGCAGTTCTTC. It encodes CASSYREINYNEQFF.

The V and J genes are TRBV11-2 and TRBJ2-5, with 8 bases that match TRBD2. The CDR3 length is 15 residues. Germline V gene data show CDR1 as SGHAT and CDR2 as FQNNGV. With V trimmed by 5 bases and J by 5 bases, 10 bases remained unmatched. In DNA form, the CDR3 reads TGTGCCAGCAGCCCCACTAGCGGCTCGGGGGAGACCCAGTACTTC. It encodes CASSPTSGSGETQYF.

V and J are TRBV12-3 or TRBV12-4 and TRBJ2-2; D ambiguous. This CDR3 comprises 13 residues. Trimming took 1 base from V and 5 from J, leaving 5 bases between them. CDR3 amino acids: CASSLVGTGELFF. The CDR3 region has the DNA TGTGCCAGCAGTTTAGTCGGGACCGGGGAGCTGTTTTTT.

The J gene is TRBJ1-3, the V gene TRBV7-3; D unclear. The CDR3 has 14 residues. Germline CDR1 and CDR2: SGHTA and FQGTGA. The V gene lost 4 bases and the J gene lost 4 bases, with 11 bases spanning the gap. CDR3 protein: CASSSGVSGNTIYF. CDR3 DNA sequence: TGTGCCAGCAGCTCCGGGGTGTCGGGAAACACCATATATTTT.

The chain carries TRBV12-3 or TRBV12-4 and TRBJ1-2; a weak D match, TRBD1 (6 bases). The CDR3 covers 13 residues. V lost 2 bases and J 14 bases, leaving 18 bases between the germline ends. The CDR3 region is CASSLRGQGAVTF. The CDR3 nucleotides read TGTGCCAGCAGTTTAAGGGGACAAGGGGCCGTAACCTTC.

This chain joins TRBV3-1 (or the pseudogene TRBV3-2) and TRBJ1-6; TRBD1 agrees at 9 bases. The trim removed 5 bases at V and 7 bases at J, leaving 3 bases unmatched. CDR1 is LGHDT, CDR2 YNNKEL, per germline (reference sequence). This CDR3 region has 14 residues. Here the CDR3 DNA reads TGTGCCAGCAGCACAGGACAGGGGAATTCACCCCTCCACTTT. Residues: CASSTGQGNSPLHF.

Here the CDR3 reads CASRSSGTGGRGNEQFF. The CDR3 nucleotides are TGTGCCAGCAGATCTTCCGGGACAGGGGGCCGGGGCAATGAGCAGTTCTTC. This rearrangement joins TRBV7-3 to TRBJ2-1; 12 bases map to TRBD1. CDR1 SGHTA and CDR2 FQGTGA come from the germline V gene. The ends lost 6 bases at V and 6 bases at J; junction bases unmatched: 12. The CDR3 contains 17 residues. Supplemented by reference TRBV7-3 and TRBJ2-1, the full variable domain reads GAGVSQTPSNKVTEKGKYVELRCDPISGHTALYWYRQSLGQGPEFLIYFQGTGAADDSGLPNDRFFAVRPEGSVSTLKIQRTERGDSAVYLCASRSSGTGGRGNEQFFGPGTRLTVL.

The rearrangement links TRBV7-9 to TRBJ1-6; 7 positions match TRBD1. The CDR3 loop spans 16 amino acids. Germline loops: CDR1 SEHNR, CDR2 FQNEAQ (reference sequence). Trimming at V came to 5 bases and at J to 5 bases, leaving 9 bases not matched to a gene. The chain's CDR3 is CASSTPPGQNNSPLHF. The CDR3 DNA sequence: TGTGCCAGCAGCACACCACCGGGACAGAATAATTCACCCCTCCACTTT.

J is TRBJ2-1 and V is TRBV5-4; 7 nucleotides align to TRBD2. V lost 2 bases to trimming and J lost 8 bases; unmatched junction nucleotides: 10. The CDR3 spans 15 residues. Germline loops: CDR1 SGHNT, CDR2 YYREEE (reference sequence). CDR3 loop: CASSFSGVAGYEQFF. DNA of the CDR3: TGTGCCAGCAGCTTCTCCGGGGTAGCGGGCTATGAGCAGTTCTTC.

CDR3 bases: TGTGCCAGCAGCTTGGCTCAGGGAAGCTCCTACAATGAGCAGTTCTTC. Protein sequence: CASSLAQGSSYNEQFF. The chain uses TRBV5-8 and TRBJ2-1; D is possibly TRBD1 (5 bases). The CDR3 covers 16 residues. Germline V gene lookup returns CDR1 SGHTS and CDR2 YDEGEE. Trimming stripped 0 bases from V and 0 bases from J, with 10 bases between.

The chain recombines TRBV6-5 with TRBJ2-5; 10 bases agree with TRBD2. The germline V gene encodes CDR1 MNHEY and CDR2 SVGAGI. This CDR3 is 14 amino acids long. J lost 5 bases, V lost 2 bases, and 2 bases had no gene match. The DNA of the CDR3 is TGTGCCAGCAGTTACCTAGCGGGGGTGGAGACCCAGTACTTC. Its protein product is CASSYLAGVETQYF.

J is TRBJ2-5 and V is TRBV5-5, with 9 bases matching TRBD2. The CDR3 contains 16 residues. The V segment lost 4 bases and the J segment 0 bases; nucleotides outside the gene matches: 7. Germline V gene data show CDR1 as SGHKS and CDR2 as YYEKEE (reference sequence). CDR3 DNA sequence: TGTGCCAGCAGCCGAGAGCTAGCGGGGAACCAAGAGACCCAGTACTTC. It yields the protein CASSRELAGNQETQYF.

Only a few counts were recorded for this clone. The chain has TRBV18 and TRBJ2-5; TRBD2 might be the D (8 bases). V lost 6 bases and J 1 base, leaving 15 bases between the germline ends. Germline V lookup: CDR1 KGHSH, CDR2 LQKENI. CDR3 length: 15 amino acids. In DNA, the CDR3 is TGTGCCAGCTCCCTCGGGAGGGGGCCCCAAGAGACCCAGTACTTC. Its protein product is CASSLGRGPQETQYF.

The chain recombines TRBV2 with TRBJ1-1; D gene uncertain. Per germline, CDR1 SNHLY and CDR2 FYNNEI. The CDR3 is made up of 14 amino acids. V was pared by 4 bases and J by 9 bases, with 18 bases between. CDR3 loop: CASSASEVTTQAFF. Written as DNA, the CDR3 is TGTGCCAGCAGTGCATCCGAGGTTACAACTCAAGCTTTCTTT.

The gene calls are TRBV3-1 (or the pseudogene TRBV3-2) and TRBJ2-7; 9 bases align to TRBD1. From germline, CDR1 is LGHDT and CDR2 YNNKEL (reference sequence). Trimming took 3 bases from V and 4 from J; bases not matched to a gene: 7. The CDR3 is 15 residues long. This CDR3 is CASSQPDRGGYEQYF. The CDR3 nucleotides are TGTGCCAGCAGCCAGCCGGACAGGGGCGGGTACGAGCAGTACTTC.

The chain joins TRBV2 to TRBJ2-1; the match to TRBD2 covers 10 bases. The germline gives CDR1 SNHLY, CDR2 FYNNEI. The J segment lost 4 bases and the V segment lost 4 bases, leaving 4 bases of the junction unmatched. This CDR3 has 15 amino acids. In DNA form, the CDR3 reads TGTGCCAGCAGTGCTGAGCGGGGGGGATACAATGAGCAGTTCTTC. The encoded protein is CASSAERGGYNEQFF.